These 11 T cell receptor beta chains share one sample of origin, sequenced in a study of blood T cell repertoires in COVID-19. Produced via immunoSEQ multiplex PCR; TCRdb's table is partial and in-frame only. The repertoire consists of approximately 170,000 clones, with approximately 87% occurring once and the leading ten covering approximately 4.4%. Sequencing was performed on PBMCs or T cells enriched from blood (not recorded which). The receptors here all came from a woman between 50 and 59 years old who had recovered from COVID-19.

The rearrangement links TRBV4-1 to TRBJ2-5, with 8 bases fitting TRBD1. The J segment lost 1 base and the V segment lost 3 bases, leaving 1 base of the junction unmatched. This CDR3 is built from 14 residues. CDR1 MGHRA and CDR2 YSYEKL come from the germline V gene. The CDR3 nucleotides read TGCGCCAGCAGCCAGGACAGGGCCCAAGAGACCCAGTACTTC. Protein sequence: CASSQDRAQETQYF.

The chain combines TRBV12-3 or TRBV12-4 with TRBJ1-5; 7 positions match TRBD1. V lost 5 bases, J lost 9 bases, and 7 bases stayed unmatched. The CDR3 is made up of 13 amino acids. CDR3 bases: TGTGCCAGCAGTCGCACAGGGGATCGGCCCCAGCATTTT. It yields the protein CASSRTGDRPQHF.

This chain uses TRBV5-1 with TRBJ1-1, with TRBD1 identical over 7 bases. CDR3 size: 14 residues. J lost 3 bases, V lost 4 bases, and 6 bases had no gene match. Germline CDR1 is SGHRS and CDR2 is YFSETQ. CDR3 bases: TGCGCCAGCAGCCACGGACAGGTACACACTGAAGCTTTCTTT. This gives the protein CASSHGQVHTEAFF.

The CDR3 here is CASSPGLLMSQPQHF. Here the CDR3 DNA reads TGTGCCAGCAGCCCCGGACTGCTGATGAGCCAGCCCCAGCATTTT. The chain carries TRBV7-2 and TRBJ1-5; D ambiguous. The CDR3 is 15 amino acids. CDR1 SGHTA and CDR2 FQGNSA come from the germline V gene. Trimming took 5 bases from V and 7 from J, leaving 18 bases between them.

The chain uses TRBV7-2 and TRBJ2-3; possibly TRBD2 for D (5 bases). Germline loops: CDR1 SGHTA, CDR2 FQGNSA. V gave up 8 bases and J gave up 4 bases, with 19 bases separating them. This CDR3 comprises 15 residues. The chain's CDR3 is CASRTFHGGADTQYF. CDR3 bases: TGTGCCAGCCGAACCTTCCACGGAGGTGCAGATACGCAGTATTTT.

The chain is built from TRBV24-1 and TRBJ2-7; D call uncertain. This CDR3 spans 14 amino acids. Germline V gene sequence: CDR1 KGHDR, CDR2 SFDVKD. Trimming removed 5 bases from V and 4 bases from J, with 14 bases in between. The DNA of the CDR3 is TGTGCCACCAGTGCCCAAAACGACAATTACGAGCAGTACGTC. It encodes CATSAQNDNYEQYV.

V is TRBV11-2 and J is TRBJ1-1, with TRBD1 as a possible D gene (5 bases). Trimming stripped 1 base from V and 7 bases from J, with 16 bases between. CDR1 is SGHAT, CDR2 FQNNGV, per germline. The CDR3 is 15 amino acids. CDR3 protein: CASSLGPGLSGEAFF. The CDR3 DNA is TGTGCCAGCAGCTTAGGCCCAGGGTTGAGTGGTGAAGCTTTCTTT.

J is TRBJ2-7 and V is TRBV6-5; D might be TRBD1 (5 bases). The germline CDR1 and CDR2 sequences are MNHEY and SVGAGI. The CDR3 spans 15 residues. V gave up 7 bases and J gave up 0 bases, with 16 bases separating them. The CDR3 spells CASNPLQGSSYEQYV. Here the CDR3 DNA reads TGTGCCAGCAACCCCCTGCAGGGAAGCTCCTACGAGCAGTACGTC.

This CDR3 reads CASRTRNTGELFF. CDR3 DNA: TGTGCCAGTAGAACCAGGAACACCGGGGAGCTGTTTTTT. The rearrangement links TRBV19 to TRBJ2-2; D uncertain. V was shortened by 6 bases and J by 1 base, with 6 bases between the two germline ends. The CDR3 is 13 residues long. Germline-derived CDR1 and CDR2 are LNHDA and SQIVND (reference sequence).

The chain recombines TRBV2 with TRBJ2-2, with D perhaps TRBD2 (7 bases). Per germline, CDR1 SNHLY and CDR2 FYNNEI. V was cut by 3 bases and J by 6 bases, with 20 bases left in between. This CDR3 contains 17 residues. The CDR3 DNA reads as TGTGCCAGCAGTGACCTTGATAAGACGGGGGGCCCCGGGGAGCTGTTTTTT. It specifies CASSDLDKTGGPGELFF. The entire variable domain, with the rest obtained from reference TRBV2 and TRBJ2-2, is as follows: EPEVTQTPSHQVTQMGQEVILRCVPISNHLYFYWYRQILGQKVEFLVSFYNNEISEKSEIFDDQFSVERPDGSNFTLKIRSTKLEDSAMYFCASSDLDKTGGPGELFFGEGSRLTVL.

V gene TRBV4-1 combines with J gene TRBJ2-5; no clear D. Germline CDR1 MGHRA, CDR2 YSYEKL. Trimming removed 0 bases at V and 5 bases at J, with 7 bases between. This CDR3 has 13 residues. CDR3 in amino acids: CASSQDDGETQYF. The DNA for the CDR3 is TGCGCCAGCAGCCAAGATGACGGGGAGACCCAGTACTTC.